The sample holds a few counts of the clone carrying this T cell receptor beta chain. Clones were read by immunoSEQ multiplex PCR, and TCRdb kept only the in-frame ones, dropping some. This table has about 150,000 clones, roughly 90% appearing once. These data are taken from a study of blood T cell repertoires in COVID-19. Individuals aged about 18 to 90 years were recruited from 20 to 25 US areas. Participants in the exposed group had met a COVID-19 case in the 2 weeks before joining the study. The CDR3 is 14 residues long. Germline V gene sequence: CDR1 MNHEY, CDR2 SVGEGT. The V segment lost 5 bases and the J segment 3 bases; nucleotides outside the gene matches: 4.

This chain links TRBV6-2 or TRBV6-3 with TRBJ2-1; 7 bases fit TRBD2. Sequences were obtained from PBMCs or T cells enriched from blood (not recorded which). The clonotype originates from a woman between 40 and 50 years old who had been exposed to COVID-19. The DNA for the CDR3 is TGTGCCAGCAGTCCGGGACTAATCTACAATGAGCAGTTCTTC. Its translation is CASSPGLIYNEQFF.